The 18 T cell receptor beta chains below come from one sample, sequenced in a study of blood T cells in healthy people across ages. Primed by a sample-barcoded 5' primer and a J-beta primer mix, a second PCR proceeded for about 7 to 11 cycles. Each CDR3 protein gets one entry after TCRdb re-called the 5' RACE reads with MiXCR. The sample has approximately 2,000,000 distinct CDR3 sequences, around 40% seen once; the top ten hold 23%. Sequenced material: blood. Receptors were obtained from a human donor in good health.

This chain joins TRBV29-1 and TRBJ2-1, with D tentatively TRBD2 (6 bases). Germline-derived CDR1 and CDR2 are SQVTM and ANQGSEA. Deletions cut 5 bases from V and 8 bases from J, with 16 bases between. The CDR3 extends over 13 amino acids. The CDR3 protein is CSVRRGSYDEQFF. CDR3 DNA: TGCAGCGTTCGTCGGGGGTCTTACGATGAGCAGTTCTTC.

V is TRBV6-2 or TRBV6-3 and J is TRBJ2-1; D not certain. Germline V gene lookup returns CDR1 MNHEY and CDR2 SVGEGT. The CDR3 is 19 amino acids. The ends were cut back, 2 bases at V and 0 bases at J, with 20 bases in the middle. The CDR3 bases are TGTGCCAGCAGTTACGAGGTTTGGCGGCCCCGGAGCTCCTACAATGAGCAGTTCTTC. Its protein product is CASSYEVWRPRSSYNEQFF.

In regard to this clonotype: One end of the junction does not line up with germline, which may come from a read error. The chain links TRBV15 to TRBJ2-2, with D possibly matching TRBD2 (5 bases). The CDR3 loop spans 13 amino acids. In germline, CDR1 is LNHNV, CDR2 YYDKDF (reference sequence). CDR3: CATSTAGAGELFF. CDR3 nucleotide sequence: TGCGCCACCAGCACCGCGGGCGCCGGGGAGCTGTTTTTT.

V is TRBV7-8 and J is TRBJ2-1; 10 bases are a match to TRBD1. The V segment lost 4 bases and the J segment 4 bases; nucleotides outside the gene matches: 10. This CDR3 contains 17 residues. CDR1 and CDR2 (germline): SGHVS, FQNEAQ. Here the CDR3 reads CASSSPLGQGTYNEQFF. CDR3 DNA sequence: TGTGCCAGCAGCTCTCCCCTGGGACAGGGGACTTACAATGAGCAGTTCTTC.

The chain recombines TRBV2 with TRBJ2-1; 8 nucleotides align to TRBD1. Germline V lookup: CDR1 SNHLY, CDR2 FYNNEI. There are 14 residues in the CDR3. Trimming cost V 7 bases and J 5 bases; bases outside gene matches: 7. CDR3 in DNA: TGTGCCAGCACTATAAGGACAGGGAACAATGAGCAGTTCTTC. It codes for CASTIRTGNNEQFF.

This clonotype was observed a few times. The gene calls are TRBV7-2 and TRBJ2-3, with 10 bases fitting TRBD2. Germline loops: CDR1 SGHTA, CDR2 FQGNSA. This CDR3 is built from 15 residues. The ends lost 2 bases at V and 5 bases at J; junction bases unmatched: 4. The CDR3 sequence is CASSLMASGGDTQYF. The CDR3 DNA reads TGTGCCAGCAGCTTAATGGCTAGCGGGGGAGATACGCAGTATTTT.

A note on this clonotype: One junction end disagrees with the germline gene, perhaps due to a read error. This sequence joins TRBV12-3 or TRBV12-4 and TRBJ2-7, with a possible D match to TRBD1 (6 bases). The CDR3 has 14 amino acids. CDR3 nucleotides: TGTGTCAGCAAAAGCCGGGGACAATCCTACGAGCAGTACTTC. It codes for CVSKSRGQSYEQYF.

Concerning this clonotype: Being one base from a much bigger clone, this may be a read error. The rearrangement links TRBV29-1 to TRBJ2-5; TRBD2 matches 7 bases. From germline, CDR1 is SQVTM and CDR2 ANQGSEA. The CDR3 length is 14 residues. CDR3 DNA: TGCGGCGCCGAGCGCTCTAGCGGACAAGAGACCCAGTACTTC. Protein: CGAERSSGQETQYF.

The gene calls are TRBV6-1 and TRBJ1-4; perhaps TRBD1 as D (5 bases). Germline V gives CDR1 MNHNS, CDR2 SASEGT. There are 16 residues in the CDR3. The V end lost 3 bases, the J end lost 0 bases, and 11 bases lay between the germline ends. CDR3 bases: TGTGCCAGCAGTGATCTGAGGGGACCAACTAATGAAAAACTGTTTTTT. It encodes CASSDLRGPTNEKLFF.

This clonotype was found once. The rearrangement uses TRBV9 and TRBJ1-5; D not certain. This CDR3 region has 14 residues. CDR1 is SGDLS and CDR2 is YYNGEE in the germline V gene. Deletions cut 4 bases from V and 7 bases from J, with 15 bases between. This CDR3 reads CASSQDPWGQPQHF. For the CDR3, the DNA is TGTGCCAGCAGCCAAGACCCCTGGGGACAGCCCCAGCATTTT.

The chain links TRBV20-1 to TRBJ2-7; D unresolved. The CDR3 runs 15 residues. Germline V lookup: CDR1 DFQATT, CDR2 SNEGSKA (reference sequence). The germline V and J ends were trimmed by 3 bases and 4 bases, with 19 bases remaining between them. The CDR3 here is CSASKPSGFGYEQYF. The DNA for the CDR3 is TGCAGTGCTAGTAAACCGTCGGGTTTTGGGTACGAGCAGTACTTC.

J is TRBJ2-3 and V is TRBV7-7; D perhaps matches TRBD2 (6 bases). V was trimmed by 8 bases and J by 2 bases, leaving 17 bases between them. The germline V gene has CDR1 SSHAT and CDR2 FNYEAQ (reference sequence). The CDR3 extends over 15 amino acids. CDR3 nucleotides: TGTGCCAGCGCCCCAGGGACTCAACCCACAGATACGCAGTATTTT. Residues: CASAPGTQPTDTQYF.

The genes are TRBV12-3 or TRBV12-4 and TRBJ2-5; D is unclear. This CDR3 is built from 18 residues. Deletions cut 6 bases from V and 5 bases from J, with 28 bases between. The CDR3 sequence: CASSSLFSAPVIGETQYF. For the CDR3, the DNA is TGTGCCAGCAGCAGTTTATTCTCAGCACCTGTTATCGGGGAGACCCAGTACTTC.

V gene TRBV7-9 combines with J gene TRBJ1-1; D is possibly TRBD1 (5 bases). Germline V gene data show CDR1 as SEHNR and CDR2 as FQNEAQ (reference sequence). The V gene lost 6 bases and the J gene lost 2 bases, with 13 bases spanning the gap. The CDR3 has 14 residues. CDR3 residues: CASSTQALNTEAFF. In DNA, the CDR3 is TGTGCCAGCAGTACACAGGCCTTAAACACTGAAGCTTTCTTT.

In this sample, this clonotype turned up once. The chain couples TRBV6-2 or TRBV6-3 to TRBJ1-1; D is possibly TRBD1 (6 bases). The germline V gene encodes CDR1 MNHEY and CDR2 SVGEGT. V lost 3 bases, J lost 5 bases, and 13 bases lay in between. CDR3 length: 14 amino acids. The CDR3 nucleotides are TGTGCCAGCAGTTATGAGGGGGTGAGGACTGAAGCTTTCTTT. Its protein is CASSYEGVRTEAFF.

The chain has TRBV11-3 and TRBJ2-1, with D possibly TRBD2 on 6 matching bases. CDR1 and CDR2 from the germline V gene are SGHNT and YENEEA. With 0 bases removed from V and 8 bases from J, the gap between germline ends came to 14 bases. The CDR3 runs 15 residues. The CDR3 reads CASSLDLGGRDEQFF. As DNA, the CDR3 is TGTGCCAGCAGCTTAGATCTCGGGGGAAGAGATGAGCAGTTCTTC.

The genes are TRBV27 and TRBJ2-7, with TRBD1 identical over 8 bases. The CDR3 covers 14 residues. The germline CDR1 and CDR2 sequences are MNHEY and SMNVEV (reference sequence). Unmatched junction bases numbered 3, after V lost 0 bases and J lost 5 bases. CDR3 amino acids: CASSLSDRAHEQYF. CDR3 in DNA: TGTGCCAGCAGTTTATCGGACAGGGCCCACGAGCAGTACTTC.

This clonotype was seen a single time. This chain connects TRBV4-2 to TRBJ2-1, with a possible D match to TRBD2 (6 bases). This CDR3 is 16 amino acids long. Trimming left V 6 bases short and J 6 bases short, with 21 bases between. CDR1 and CDR2 (germline): LGHNA, YNFKEQ. CDR3 sequence: CASSRELLALGNEQFF. The DNA of the CDR3 is TGTGCCAGCAGTCGGGAGCTACTAGCCTTGGGCAATGAGCAGTTCTTC.